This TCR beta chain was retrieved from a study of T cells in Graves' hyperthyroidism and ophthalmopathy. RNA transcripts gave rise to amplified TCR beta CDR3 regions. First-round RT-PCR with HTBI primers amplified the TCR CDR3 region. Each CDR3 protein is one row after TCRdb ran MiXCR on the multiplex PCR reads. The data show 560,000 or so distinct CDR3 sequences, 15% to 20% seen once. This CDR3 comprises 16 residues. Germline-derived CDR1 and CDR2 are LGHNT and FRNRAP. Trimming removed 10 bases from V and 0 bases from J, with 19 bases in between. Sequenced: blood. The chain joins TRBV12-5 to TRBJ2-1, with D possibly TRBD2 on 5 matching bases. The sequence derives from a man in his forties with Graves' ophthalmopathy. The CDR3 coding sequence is TGTGCTACCACCCCACCCGATGGGAGCTCCTACAATGAGCAGTTCTTC. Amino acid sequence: CATTPPDGSSYNEQFF.